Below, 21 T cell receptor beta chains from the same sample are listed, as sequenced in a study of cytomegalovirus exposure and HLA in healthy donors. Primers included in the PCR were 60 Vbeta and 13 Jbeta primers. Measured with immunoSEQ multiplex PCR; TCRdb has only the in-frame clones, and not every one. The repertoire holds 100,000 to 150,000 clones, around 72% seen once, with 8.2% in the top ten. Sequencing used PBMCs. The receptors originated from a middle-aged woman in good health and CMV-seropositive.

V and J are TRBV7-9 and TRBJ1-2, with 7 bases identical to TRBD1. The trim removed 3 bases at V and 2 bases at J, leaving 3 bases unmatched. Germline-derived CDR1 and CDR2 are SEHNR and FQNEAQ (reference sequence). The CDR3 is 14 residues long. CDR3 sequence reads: CASSLDRQNYGYTF. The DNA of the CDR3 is TGTGCCAGCAGCTTGGACAGGCAGAACTATGGCTACACCTTC. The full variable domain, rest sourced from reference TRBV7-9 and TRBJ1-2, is DTGVSQNPRHKITKRGQNVTFRCDPISEHNRLYWYRQTLGQGPEFLTYFQNEAQLEKSRLLSDRFSAERPKGSFSTLEIQRTEQGDSAMYLCASSLDRQNYGYTFGSGTRLTVV.

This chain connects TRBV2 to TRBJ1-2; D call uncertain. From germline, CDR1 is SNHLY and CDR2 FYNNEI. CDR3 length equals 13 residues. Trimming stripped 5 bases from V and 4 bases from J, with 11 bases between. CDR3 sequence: CASSSGAGYGYTF. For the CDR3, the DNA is TGTGCCAGCAGTTCGGGTGCCGGCTATGGCTACACCTTC.

The CDR3 nucleotides read TGTGCCAGCTCACCAAACTTGCGGGAGACCCAGTACTTC. Protein product: CASSPNLRETQYF. The chain employs TRBV18 and TRBJ2-5, with D unclear. Germline loops: CDR1 KGHSH, CDR2 LQKENI. This CDR3 has 13 amino acids. Trimming took 2 bases from V and 5 from J, leaving 9 bases between them.

This CDR3 is CASSQDGGNYNSPLHF. The CDR3 DNA follows: TGCGCCAGCAGCCAAGATGGGGGGAACTATAATTCACCCCTCCACTTT. The gene calls are TRBV4-1 and TRBJ1-6; D might be TRBD1 (5 bases). The CDR3 covers 16 residues. Per the germline V gene, CDR1 is MGHRA and CDR2 is YSYEKL. V was shortened by 0 bases and J by 3 bases, with 9 bases between the two germline ends.

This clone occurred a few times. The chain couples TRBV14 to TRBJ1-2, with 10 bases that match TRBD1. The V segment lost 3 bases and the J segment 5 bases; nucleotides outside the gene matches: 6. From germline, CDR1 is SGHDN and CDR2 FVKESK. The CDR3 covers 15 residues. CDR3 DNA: TGTGCCAGCAGCCACGGGACAGGGGCGGATTATGGCTACACCTTC. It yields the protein CASSHGTGADYGYTF.

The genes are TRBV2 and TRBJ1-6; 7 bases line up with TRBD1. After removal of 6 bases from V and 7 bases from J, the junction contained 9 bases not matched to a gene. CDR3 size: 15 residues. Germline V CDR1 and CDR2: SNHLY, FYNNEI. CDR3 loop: CASRGTTGSNSPLHF. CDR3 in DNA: TGTGCCAGCAGGGGGACGACAGGGAGCAATTCACCCCTCCACTTT. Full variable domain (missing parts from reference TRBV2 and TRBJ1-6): EPEVTQTPSHQVTQMGQEVILRCVPISNHLYFYWYRQILGQKVEFLVSFYNNEISEKSEIFDDQFSVERPDGSNFTLKIRSTKLEDSAMYFCASRGTTGSNSPLHFGNGTRLTVT.

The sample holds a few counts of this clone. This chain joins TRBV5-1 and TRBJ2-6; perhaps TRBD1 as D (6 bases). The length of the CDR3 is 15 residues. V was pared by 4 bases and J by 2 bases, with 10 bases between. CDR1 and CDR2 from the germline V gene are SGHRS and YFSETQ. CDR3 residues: CASSQGSPGANVLTF. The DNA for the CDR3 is TGCGCCAGCAGCCAGGGGAGTCCTGGGGCCAACGTCCTGACTTTC.

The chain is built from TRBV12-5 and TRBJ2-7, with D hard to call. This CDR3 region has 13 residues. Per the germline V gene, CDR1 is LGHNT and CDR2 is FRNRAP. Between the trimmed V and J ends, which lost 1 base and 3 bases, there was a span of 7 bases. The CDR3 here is CASGLGQIYEQYF. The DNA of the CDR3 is TGTGCTAGTGGTTTGGGACAAATCTACGAGCAGTACTTC.

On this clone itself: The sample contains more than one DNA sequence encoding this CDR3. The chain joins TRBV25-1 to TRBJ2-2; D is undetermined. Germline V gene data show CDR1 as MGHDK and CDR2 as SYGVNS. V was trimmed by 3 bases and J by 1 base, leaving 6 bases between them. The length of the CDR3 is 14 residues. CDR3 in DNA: TGTGCCAGCAGTGAGCGGCGGAACACCGGGGAGCTGTTTTTT. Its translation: CASSERRNTGELFF.

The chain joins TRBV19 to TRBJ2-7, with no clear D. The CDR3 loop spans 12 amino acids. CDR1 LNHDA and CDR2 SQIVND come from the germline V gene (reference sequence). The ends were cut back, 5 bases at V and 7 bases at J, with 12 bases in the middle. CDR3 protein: CASSSKLREQYF. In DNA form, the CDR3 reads TGTGCCAGTAGTTCAAAACTACGGGAGCAGTACTTC.

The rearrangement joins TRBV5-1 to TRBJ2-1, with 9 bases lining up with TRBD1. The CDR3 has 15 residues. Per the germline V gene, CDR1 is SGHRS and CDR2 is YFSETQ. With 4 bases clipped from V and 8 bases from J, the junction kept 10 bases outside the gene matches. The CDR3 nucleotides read TGCGCCAGCAGCCTGACAGGGGGTTTGTTCCATGAGCAGTTCTTC. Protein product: CASSLTGGLFHEQFF.

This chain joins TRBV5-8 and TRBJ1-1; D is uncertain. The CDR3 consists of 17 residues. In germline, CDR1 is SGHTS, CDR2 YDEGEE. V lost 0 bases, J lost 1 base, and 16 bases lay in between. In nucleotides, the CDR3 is TGTGCCAGCAGCTTGGAAACCGGGATGGGCGCGAACACTGAAGCTTTCTTT. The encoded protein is CASSLETGMGANTEAFF.

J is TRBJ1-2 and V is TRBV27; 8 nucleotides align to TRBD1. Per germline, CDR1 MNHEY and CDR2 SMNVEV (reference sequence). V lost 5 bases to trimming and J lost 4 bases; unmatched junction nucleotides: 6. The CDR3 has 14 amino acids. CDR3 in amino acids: CASSVDREGYGYTF. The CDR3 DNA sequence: TGTGCCAGCAGTGTGGACAGGGAGGGCTATGGCTACACCTTC.

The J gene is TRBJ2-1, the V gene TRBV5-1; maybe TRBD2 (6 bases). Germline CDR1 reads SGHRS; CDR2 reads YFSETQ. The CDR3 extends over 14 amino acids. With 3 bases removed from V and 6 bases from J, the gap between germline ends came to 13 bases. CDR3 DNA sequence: TGCGCCAGCAGCTCAGGACTAAGTGGCAATGAGCAGTTCTTC. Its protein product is CASSSGLSGNEQFF. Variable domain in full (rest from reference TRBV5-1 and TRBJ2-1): KAGVTQTPRYLIKTRGQQVTLSCSPISGHRSVSWYQQTPGQGLQFLFEYFSETQRNKGNFPGRFSGRQFSNSRSEMNVSTLELGDSALYLCASSSGLSGNEQFFGPGTRLTVL.

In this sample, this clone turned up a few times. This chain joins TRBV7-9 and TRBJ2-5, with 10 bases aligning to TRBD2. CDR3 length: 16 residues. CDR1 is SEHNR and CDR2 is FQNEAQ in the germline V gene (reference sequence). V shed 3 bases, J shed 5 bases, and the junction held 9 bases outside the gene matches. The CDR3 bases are TGTGCCAGCAGCTTCGGACTAGCGGTCCCAGGGGAGACCCAGTACTTC. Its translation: CASSFGLAVPGETQYF.

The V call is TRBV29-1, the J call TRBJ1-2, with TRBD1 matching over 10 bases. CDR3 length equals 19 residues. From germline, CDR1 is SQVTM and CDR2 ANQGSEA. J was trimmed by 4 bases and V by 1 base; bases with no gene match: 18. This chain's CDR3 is CSVEGWAGTGATLFYGYTF. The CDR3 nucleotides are TGCAGCGTTGAAGGGTGGGCCGGGACAGGGGCCACCCTGTTCTATGGCTACACCTTC.

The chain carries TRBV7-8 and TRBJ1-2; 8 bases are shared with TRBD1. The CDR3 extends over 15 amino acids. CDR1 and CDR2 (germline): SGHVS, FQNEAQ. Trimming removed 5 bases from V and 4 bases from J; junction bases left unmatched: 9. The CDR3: CASSQGQARSYGYTF. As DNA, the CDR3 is TGTGCCAGCAGCCAGGGACAGGCGAGATCCTATGGCTACACCTTC.

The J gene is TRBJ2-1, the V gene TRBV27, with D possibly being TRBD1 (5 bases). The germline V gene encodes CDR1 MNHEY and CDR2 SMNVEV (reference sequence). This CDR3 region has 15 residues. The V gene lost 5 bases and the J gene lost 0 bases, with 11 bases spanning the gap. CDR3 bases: TGTGCCAGCAGTATCGATGACAGCTCCTACAATGAGCAGTTCTTC. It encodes CASSIDDSSYNEQFF.

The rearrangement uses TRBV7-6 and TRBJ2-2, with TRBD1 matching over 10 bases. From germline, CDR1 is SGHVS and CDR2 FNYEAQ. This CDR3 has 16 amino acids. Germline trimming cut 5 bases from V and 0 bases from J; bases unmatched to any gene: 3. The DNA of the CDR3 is TGTGCCAGCAGCGACAGGGGGCGGTCGAACACCGGGGAGCTGTTTTTT. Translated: CASSDRGRSNTGELFF.

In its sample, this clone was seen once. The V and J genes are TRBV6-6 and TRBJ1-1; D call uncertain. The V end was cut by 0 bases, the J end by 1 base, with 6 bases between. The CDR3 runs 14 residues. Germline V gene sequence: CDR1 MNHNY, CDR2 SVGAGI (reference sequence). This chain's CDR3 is CASSYSAQNTEAFF. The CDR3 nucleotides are TGTGCCAGCAGTTACTCAGCGCAGAACACTGAAGCTTTCTTT.

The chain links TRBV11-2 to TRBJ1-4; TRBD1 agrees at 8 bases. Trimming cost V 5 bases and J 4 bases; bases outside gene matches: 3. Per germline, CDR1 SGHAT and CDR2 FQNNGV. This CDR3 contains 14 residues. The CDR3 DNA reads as TGTGCCAGCAGCAAAGACAGGGGTAATGAAAAACTGTTTTTT. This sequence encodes CASSKDRGNEKLFF.